The clone carrying this TCR beta chain was recorded a few times. This record comes from a study of response to subunit inactivated influenza vaccine. Each CDR3 protein is one row after TCRdb ran MiXCR on the RT-PCR reads. The table includes some 480,000 distinct CDR3 sequences, approximately 11% detected once. The CDR3 totals 13 residues. Germline V gene lookup returns CDR1 DFQATT and CDR2 SNEGSKA (reference sequence). Trimming shortened V by 1 base and J by 6 bases, and 10 bases separated the two germline ends. The V call is TRBV20-1, the J call TRBJ1-5, with D possibly TRBD1 on 5 matching bases. The clonotype comes from a man in his forties or fifties who received an inactivated influenza vaccine. Sequencing was performed on PBMCs from blood, taken 35 to 45 days after vaccination. In nucleotides, the CDR3 is TGCAGTGCTAGAGCCAGGGAGGGTCAGCCCCAGCATTTT. Protein: CSARAREGQPQHF.